What follows are 31 T cell receptor beta chains derived from one specimen sequenced in a study of blood T cell repertoires in COVID-19. Assay used: immunoSEQ multiplex PCR; TCRdb lists only in-frame clones, some missing. The table shows 390,000 or so clones, with 89% occurring only once. Sequencing was carried out using peripheral blood. The receptors were sampled from a woman aged 25 to 39 with COVID-19, enrolled during active disease.

The chain links TRBV18 to TRBJ2-7; maybe TRBD2 (6 bases). Germline V gene lookup returns CDR1 KGHSH and CDR2 LQKENI. Trimming cost V 6 bases and J 2 bases, with 17 bases left between them. The CDR3 runs to 15 residues. CDR3 sequence (DNA): TGTGCCAGCTCTATCTCCGGCGGAGGGGCCTACGAGCAGTACGTC. Encoded protein: CASSISGGGAYEQYV.

V gene TRBV19 combines with J gene TRBJ1-2, with 11 positions matching TRBD1. In germline, CDR1 is LNHDA, CDR2 SQIVND (reference sequence). The CDR3 has 14 residues. The J segment lost 7 bases and the V segment lost 7 bases, leaving 8 bases of the junction unmatched. The CDR3 DNA sequence: TGTGCCAGTATCACAACCGGGACAGGGGGTGGCTACACCTTC. This translates into CASITTGTGGGYTF.

This clone was detected only once. The chain links TRBV29-1 to TRBJ1-1; no firm D call. V was trimmed by 4 bases and J by 0 bases, leaving 3 bases between them. The CDR3 has 11 amino acids. Germline V CDR1 and CDR2: SQVTM, ANQGSEA. CDR3: CSVVLNTEAFF. The DNA of the CDR3 is TGCAGCGTTGTCTTGAACACTGAAGCTTTCTTT.

The genes are TRBV28 and TRBJ2-7, with 9 nucleotides matching TRBD1. Germline CDR1 MDHEN, CDR2 SYDVKM. The CDR3 runs to 15 residues. The J segment lost 10 bases and the V segment lost 2 bases, leaving 12 bases of the junction unmatched. CDR3 sequence reads: CASSLEGQGGTYQYF. The CDR3 DNA reads as TGTGCCAGCAGTTTAGAGGGACAGGGAGGTACGTACCAGTACTTC. The full variable domain, completed using reference TRBV28 and TRBJ2-7, is DVKVTQSSRYLVKRTGEKVFLECVQDMDHENMFWYRQDPGLGLRLIYFSYDVKMKEKGDIPEGYSVSREKKERFSLILESASTNQTSMYLCASSLEGQGGTYQYFGPGTRLTVT.

The chain employs TRBV27 and TRBJ2-3; the D is unclear. The CDR3 covers 14 residues. Germline V CDR1 and CDR2: MNHEY, SMNVEV (reference sequence). Trimming stripped 7 bases from V and 0 bases from J, with 11 bases between. This chain's CDR3 is CASKTSFSTDTQYF. CDR3 DNA: TGTGCCAGCAAGACAAGCTTTAGCACAGATACGCAGTATTTT.

This sequence joins TRBV12-5 and TRBJ1-2; 7 bases fit TRBD1. The ends lost 1 base at V and 5 bases at J; junction bases unmatched: 7. CDR3 length equals 15 residues. Germline loops: CDR1 LGHNT, CDR2 FRNRAP. CDR3 sequence: CASGLDRGRGYGYTF. The DNA for the CDR3 is TGTGCTAGTGGTTTGGACAGGGGACGAGGGTATGGCTACACCTTC. Full variable domain (missing parts from reference TRBV12-5 and TRBJ1-2): DARVTQTPRHKVTEMGQEVTMRCQPILGHNTVFWYRQTMMQGLELLAYFRNRAPLDDSGMPKDRFSAEMPDATLATLKIQPSEPRDSAVYFCASGLDRGRGYGYTFGSGTRLTVV.

The rearrangement uses TRBV9 and TRBJ2-3; TRBD1 might be the D (6 bases). Trimming removed 1 base at V and 1 base at J, with 7 bases between. This CDR3 spans 14 amino acids. CDR1 is SGDLS, CDR2 YYNGEE, per germline. CDR3 sequence: CASSVRTGTDTQYF. DNA of the CDR3: TGTGCCAGCAGCGTACGGACAGGCACAGATACGCAGTATTTT.

In this sample, this clone turned up once. V is TRBV10-1 and J is TRBJ2-2, with D possibly TRBD1 on 5 matching bases. Trimming took off 6 bases at V and 2 bases at J, with 13 bases between the two ends. The CDR3 extends over 15 amino acids. Germline V CDR1 and CDR2: WNHNN, SYGVQD (reference sequence). CDR3 sequence: CASSDVGDNTGELFF. The DNA of the CDR3 is TGCGCCAGCAGCGACGTAGGGGATAACACCGGGGAGCTGTTTTTT.

This chain links TRBV16 with TRBJ1-5; TRBD1 agrees at 12 bases. In germline, CDR1 is KGHSY, CDR2 FQNENV. V was clipped by 0 bases and J by 7 bases; unmatched bases: 7. This CDR3 region has 17 residues. The CDR3 sequence: CASSQSPGQGAWQPQHF. DNA for the CDR3: TGTGCCAGCAGCCAATCGCCGGGACAGGGGGCTTGGCAGCCCCAGCATTTT.

The rearrangement links TRBV27 to TRBJ1-2, with D possibly being TRBD1 (6 bases). V lost 5 bases to trimming and J lost 7 bases, with 17 bases between them. This CDR3 region has 14 residues. Germline values: CDR1 MNHEY, CDR2 SMNVEV (reference sequence). The CDR3 region is CASSPLDSTIGYTF. CDR3 coding DNA: TGTGCCAGCAGTCCACTGGACAGTACTATTGGCTACACCTTC.

The chain has TRBV28 and TRBJ1-2, with 7 bases aligning to TRBD1. CDR3 size: 13 residues. With 7 bases clipped from V and 4 bases from J, the junction kept 6 bases outside the gene matches. Germline lookup yields CDR1 MDHEN and CDR2 SYDVKM. DNA for the CDR3: TGTGCCAGCAACGACAGGGCTCGCTATGGCTACACCTTC. As protein: CASNDRARYGYTF.

This chain joins TRBV24-1 and TRBJ1-1; TRBD1 aligns across 12 bases. There are 15 residues in the CDR3. After removal of 4 bases from V and 6 bases from J, the junction contained 5 bases not matched to a gene. CDR1 and CDR2 (germline): KGHDR, SFDVKD. CDR3 in amino acids: CATSDPGQGASEAFF. The CDR3 DNA reads TGTGCCACCAGTGACCCGGGACAGGGGGCATCTGAAGCTTTCTTT.

The V and J genes are TRBV4-1 and TRBJ1-2, with 8 nucleotides matching TRBD1. Trimming removed 0 bases from V and 4 bases from J; junction bases left unmatched: 4. The germline CDR1 and CDR2 sequences are MGHRA and YSYEKL. The CDR3 runs 15 residues. The CDR3 nucleotides are TGCGCCAGCAGCCAAGAGTCCGGACAGGGCTATGGCTACACCTTC. This codes for CASSQESGQGYGYTF.

J is TRBJ2-3 and V is TRBV6-6, with TRBD1 identical over 8 bases. Germline V CDR1 and CDR2: MNHNY, SVGAGI (reference sequence). This CDR3 has 16 residues. V was clipped by 5 bases and J by 5 bases; unmatched bases: 12. The CDR3 region is CASSIPGQVIGDTQYF. The CDR3 nucleotides are TGTGCCAGCAGTATTCCGGGACAGGTAATCGGAGATACGCAGTATTTT.

This chain uses TRBV3-1 (or the pseudogene TRBV3-2) with TRBJ2-2; TRBD1 matches 8 bases. Trimming removed 3 bases from V and 7 bases from J; junction bases left unmatched: 4. The CDR3 has 14 amino acids. Germline V gives CDR1 LGHDT, CDR2 YNNKEL (reference sequence). CDR3: CASSQGQVIGELFF. The CDR3 nucleotides read TGTGCCAGCAGCCAGGGACAGGTTATCGGGGAGCTGTTTTTT.

This chain links TRBV14 with TRBJ2-7; the match to TRBD1 covers 8 bases. Germline CDR1 and CDR2: SGHDN and FVKESK. With V trimmed by 1 base and J by 3 bases, 8 bases remained unmatched. The CDR3 totals 16 residues. CDR3 protein: CASSQVLPGQDYEQYF. The CDR3 bases are TGTGCCAGCAGCCAAGTCCTGCCGGGACAGGACTACGAGCAGTACTTC.

This clone was observed a single time. The chain carries TRBV5-5 and TRBJ2-4, with TRBD1 as a possible D gene (5 bases). CDR1 SGHKS and CDR2 YYEKEE come from the germline V gene (reference sequence). The germline V and J ends were trimmed by 0 bases and 0 bases, with 19 bases remaining between them. The CDR3 is 19 amino acids. The CDR3 DNA follows: TGTGCCAGCAGCTTGGAGCAGGGCCTCTACTTAGTAGCCAAAAACATTCAGTACTTC. Translation gives CASSLEQGLYLVAKNIQYF.

The chain uses TRBV28 and TRBJ1-3; D is possibly TRBD1 (6 bases). The germline V gene has CDR1 MDHEN and CDR2 SYDVKM. This CDR3 has 16 amino acids. V lost 6 bases and J lost 0, with 15 bases in between. In DNA, the CDR3 is TGTGCCAGCAGCCTCTTACCGGGACACTCTGGAAACACCATATATTTT. As protein: CASSLLPGHSGNTIYF.

This chain joins TRBV3-1 (or the pseudogene TRBV3-2) and TRBJ2-2; 11 positions agree with TRBD2. Germline V lookup: CDR1 LGHDT, CDR2 YNNKEL (reference sequence). V shed 1 base and J 6 bases; nucleotides not matched to a gene: 1. The CDR3 has 15 amino acids. CDR3 loop: CASSQGSGGAGELFF. The DNA of the CDR3 is TGTGCCAGCAGCCAAGGTAGCGGGGGGGCCGGGGAGCTGTTTTTT.

The chain combines TRBV7-2 with TRBJ2-2, with 11 bases lining up with TRBD2. The germline CDR1 and CDR2 sequences are SGHTA and FQGNSA. Trimming removed 5 bases from V and 8 bases from J; junction bases left unmatched: 4. This CDR3 spans 14 amino acids. In DNA, the CDR3 is TGTGCCAGCAGCCTAGGGACTAGCGGAGGGGAGCTGTTTTTT. Its protein product is CASSLGTSGGELFF.

This clone appeared once. The chain couples TRBV10-3 to TRBJ1-5; the D gene is possibly TRBD1 (5 bases). CDR1 is ENHRY and CDR2 is SYGVKD in the germline V gene. V was clipped by 0 bases and J by 2 bases, with 11 bases between them. This CDR3 comprises 16 residues. This chain's CDR3 is CAISESIGVGNQPQHF. For the CDR3, the DNA is TGTGCCATCAGTGAGTCGATAGGGGTTGGCAATCAGCCCCAGCATTTT.

This rearrangement joins TRBV15 to TRBJ1-5; 9 nucleotides line up with TRBD1. Germline CDR1 is LNHNV and CDR2 is YYDKDF (reference sequence). The CDR3 is 14 residues long. The ends lost 3 bases at V and 7 bases at J; junction bases unmatched: 4. CDR3 coding DNA: TGTGCCACCAGCAGTGGACAGGGGAAACAGCCCCAGCATTTT. This encodes CATSSGQGKQPQHF. Supplemented by reference TRBV15 and TRBJ1-5, the full variable domain reads DAMVIQNPRYQVTQFGKPVTLSCSQTLNHNVMYWYQQKSSQAPKLLFHYYDKDFNNEADTPDNFQSRRPNTSFCFLDIRSPGLGDTAMYLCATSSGQGKQPQHFGDGTRLSIL.

The V call is TRBV5-1, the J call TRBJ1-2, with TRBD1 matching 10 bases. This CDR3 is built from 17 residues. V lost 4 bases, J lost 2 bases, and 11 bases stayed unmatched. CDR1 and CDR2 (germline): SGHRS, YFSETQ. The DNA of the CDR3 is TGCGCCAGCAGCCCGATCCGGGACAGGGGAGACAACTATGGCTACACCTTC. Protein product: CASSPIRDRGDNYGYTF.

The chain is built from TRBV10-2 and TRBJ2-1, with 7 bases matching TRBD1. This CDR3 is built from 14 residues. CDR1 and CDR2 from the germline V gene are WSHSY and SAAADI. Germline trimming cut 6 bases from V and 0 bases from J; bases unmatched to any gene: 2. The CDR3 loop reads CASRQGPSYNEQFF. The CDR3 DNA reads TGCGCCAGCAGACAGGGGCCCTCCTACAATGAGCAGTTCTTC.

Comment on this clone: At one end the junction does not follow the germline gene, possibly because of a read error. V and J are TRBV29-1 and TRBJ1-1, with D possibly TRBD1 on 5 matching bases. CDR3 length: 8 amino acids. CDR1 is SQVTM, CDR2 ANQGSEA, per germline. In DNA form, the CDR3 reads TGCAGCGTCCCCGCGGGGCTTTTT. Translating gives CSVPAGLF.

Here the CDR3 DNA reads TGTGCCAGCAGCTCGCCCATAACAGTCAACTATGGCTACACCTTC. It encodes CASSSPITVNYGYTF. The V and J genes are TRBV5-4 and TRBJ1-2; D call uncertain. Germline V gene lookup returns CDR1 SGHNT and CDR2 YYREEE (reference sequence). CDR3 length equals 15 residues. V gave up 3 bases and J gave up 2 bases, with 14 bases separating them.

V usage is TRBV27 and J usage is TRBJ2-2; 10 bases line up with TRBD2. The CDR3 loop spans 16 amino acids. From germline, CDR1 is MNHEY and CDR2 SMNVEV (reference sequence). Trimming removed 4 bases from V and 1 base from J; junction bases left unmatched: 3. The CDR3 here is CASSSLAGVNTGELFF. The DNA for the CDR3 is TGTGCCAGCAGTTCCCTAGCGGGGGTGAACACCGGGGAGCTGTTTTTT.

The chain links TRBV11-3 to TRBJ2-7; perhaps TRBD2 as D (6 bases). Trimming removed 7 bases from V and 3 bases from J, with 19 bases in between. There are 15 residues in the CDR3. Germline V lookup: CDR1 SGHNT, CDR2 YENEEA. The CDR3 is CASKKGPGLIYEQYV. The CDR3 DNA reads as TGTGCCAGCAAGAAAGGTCCGGGACTCATCTACGAGCAGTACGTC.

V is TRBV7-6 and J is TRBJ2-1; D is possibly TRBD2 (5 bases). The CDR3 totals 20 residues. V was pared by 4 bases and J by 0 bases, with 25 bases between. CDR1 is SGHVS and CDR2 is FNYEAQ in the germline V gene. The CDR3 nucleotides read TGTGCCAGCAGCTCCCCTTCGGCTAGCCGACCTAGGAGCTCCTACAATGAGCAGTTCTTC. Translated: CASSSPSASRPRSSYNEQFF.

This sequence joins TRBV7-2 and TRBJ2-4; D is perhaps TRBD2 (5 bases). The V and J ends lost 5 bases and 3 bases respectively, with 14 bases between them. Per germline, CDR1 SGHTA and CDR2 FQGNSA. This CDR3 spans 15 amino acids. The CDR3, as DNA: TGTGCCAGCAGCCGGGATGTCGCCGGCAAAAACATTCAGTACTTC. Translation gives CASSRDVAGKNIQYF.

The gene calls are TRBV13 and TRBJ1-1; D perhaps matches TRBD1 (6 bases). Deletions cut 9 bases from V and 1 base from J, with 15 bases between. The CDR3 sequence is 14 residues long. The germline CDR1 and CDR2 sequences are PRHDT and FYEKMQ (reference sequence). DNA for the CDR3: TGTGCCAGTCTTGCCGACAGGACGAACACTGAAGCTTTCTTT. This gives the protein CASLADRTNTEAFF.